The source of this TCR beta chain is a study of blood T cell repertoires in COVID-19. Overall study context: The United States, Italy and Spain were the sources of the acute and convalescent COVID-19 samples. In each case, the material was cDNA or gDNA derived from T cells, B-cell-depleted T cells, or PBMCs.

Original data processing: Reference gene primer amplification yielded estimated nucleated cell counts. Only in-frame clones appear in the TCRdb table, and some are missing; sequencing was by immunoSEQ multiplex PCR. V and J calls and clone size are as listed in that table; D and trimming were resolved from the DNA. The sample includes over 95,000 clones, roughly four fifths seen only once; the top ten take over 9.5%. Germline V gene data show CDR1 as MGHDK and CDR2 as SYGVNS. The V end was cut by 8 bases, the J end by 5 bases, with 10 bases between. The CDR3 totals 13 residues. V is TRBV25-1 and J is TRBJ1-6; tentatively, D is TRBD1 (6 bases). Sample: peripheral blood. The sequence derives from a human donor in a cohort sampled during active COVID-19. The CDR3 bases are TGTGCCAGCGCGGGGGGCCATAATTCACCCCTCCACTTT. Residues: CASAGGHNSPLHF. Complete variable domain (other parts from reference TRBV25-1 and TRBJ1-6): EADIYQTPRYLVIGTGKKITLECSQTMGHDKMYWYQQDPGMELHLIHYSYGVNSTEKGDLSSESTVSRIRTEHFPLTLESARPSHTSQYLCASAGGHNSPLHFGNGTRLTVT.